This T cell receptor (beta chain) stems from a study of shared clonotypes between healthy human individuals. Whole-study results and caveats: Sampling covered nothing but blood. Tissue TCR repertoires likely differ from those found in blood.

As regards this clone: Its antigen is unidentified.

This table comes from immunoSEQ multiplex PCR, and its TCRdb copy is limited to in-frame clones, with some not included. The sample contains 2 million to 2.5 million clones, around 95% of which appear only once. CDR3 length: 16 residues. V shed 0 bases and J 4 bases; nucleotides not matched to a gene: 5. Germline V gives CDR1 KGHSH, CDR2 LQKENI. Sequencing was performed on naive CD4+ T cells sorted from blood. Subset reported: CD45RA+ positively selected. This TCR was sampled from a man aged 18 to 29 in good health. This chain connects TRBV18 to TRBJ1-5, with TRBD1 matching over 8 bases. The CDR3 DNA reads TGTGCCAGCTCACCACCGGGGACAGGCCTTAATCAGCCCCAGCATTTT. It encodes CASSPPGTGLNQPQHF.